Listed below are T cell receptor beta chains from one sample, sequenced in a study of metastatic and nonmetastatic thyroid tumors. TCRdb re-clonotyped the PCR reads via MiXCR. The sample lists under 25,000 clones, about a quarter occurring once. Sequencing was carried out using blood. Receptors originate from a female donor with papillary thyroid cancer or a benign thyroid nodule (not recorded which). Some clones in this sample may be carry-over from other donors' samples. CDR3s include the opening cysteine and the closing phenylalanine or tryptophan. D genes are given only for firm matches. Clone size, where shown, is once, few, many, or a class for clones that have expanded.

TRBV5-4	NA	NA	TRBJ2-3	CASSSGGVLTRSDTQYF	TGTGCCAGCAGCTCCGGTGGGGTTTTGACACGATCAGATACGCAATATTTT
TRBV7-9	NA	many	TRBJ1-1	CASSVQGMNTEAFF	TGTGCCAGCAGCGTACAGGGTATGAACACTGAAGCTTTCTTT
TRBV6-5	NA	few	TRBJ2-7	CASSSHVSRGNEQYF	TGTGCCAGCAGTTCGCATGTATCACGGGGCAACGAGCAGTACTTC
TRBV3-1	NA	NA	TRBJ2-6	CASSRTNSGANVLTF	TGTGCCAGCAGCCGGACAAATTCTGGGGCCAACGTCCTGACTTTC
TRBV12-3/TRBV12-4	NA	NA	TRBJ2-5	CASSHGGQAQYF	TGTGCCAGCAGCCACGGGGGGCAGGCCCAGTACTTC
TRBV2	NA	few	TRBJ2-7	CASSIYRSSYEQYF	TGTGCCAGCAGTATCTATCGCAGCTCCTACGAGCAGTACTTC
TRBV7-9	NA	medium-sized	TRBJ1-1	CASSLSGSRAFF	TGTGCCAGCAGCTTATCCGGCAGCCGAGCTTTCTTT
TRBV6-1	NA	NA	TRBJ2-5	CASSDVPGGHQRETQYF	TGTGCCAGCAGTGACGTCCCCGGGGGTCATCAGCGGGAGACCCAGTACTTC
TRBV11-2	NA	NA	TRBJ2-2	CASSLDGFTGELFF	TGTGCCAGCAGCTTAGATGGGTTCACCGGGGAGCTGTTTTTT
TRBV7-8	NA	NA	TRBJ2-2	CASSYRMGGDLTGELFF	TGTGCCAGCAGCTATAGGATGGGCGGGGATCTCACCGGGGAGCTGTTTTTT
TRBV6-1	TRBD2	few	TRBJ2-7	CASSRTSGGAFGYEQYF	TGTGCCAGCAGTCGGACTAGCGGGGGGGCGTTCGGGTACGAGCAGTACTTC
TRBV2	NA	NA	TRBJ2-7	CASRGIGLSSYEQYF	TGTGCCAGCAGAGGAATCGGACTGAGCTCCTACGAGCAGTACTTC
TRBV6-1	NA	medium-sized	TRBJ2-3	CASSHDRSDTQYF	TGTGCCAGCAGTCACGACAGGTCAGATACGCAGTATTTT
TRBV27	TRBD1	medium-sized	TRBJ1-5	CASSIGQGIQPQHF	TGTGCCAGCAGTATTGGACAGGGTATTCAGCCCCAGCATTTT
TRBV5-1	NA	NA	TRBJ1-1	CASSSNRAGGTEAFF	TGCGCCAGCAGTTCCAACAGGGCCGGGGGCACTGAAGCTTTCTTT
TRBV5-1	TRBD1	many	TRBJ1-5	CASSPETGHNQPQHF	TGCGCCAGCAGCCCCGAGACAGGGCATAATCAGCCCCAGCATTTT
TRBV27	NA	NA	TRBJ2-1	CASSSDTWDEQFF	TGTGCCAGCAGTTCGGACACATGGGATGAGCAGTTCTTC
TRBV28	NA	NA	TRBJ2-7	CASSFKGGEQYF	TGTGCCAGCAGTTTCAAGGGAGGCGAGCAGTACTTC
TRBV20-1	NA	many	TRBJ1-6	CSARDLDGSSTYNSPLHF	TGCAGTGCTAGAGATCTGGACGGTTCATCTACCTATAATTCACCCCTCCACTTT
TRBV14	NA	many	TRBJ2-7	CASSPTTVSYEQYF	TGTGCCAGCAGCCCCACGACAGTTTCCTACGAGCAGTACTTC
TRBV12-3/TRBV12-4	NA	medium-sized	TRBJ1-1	CASSYWGMNTEAFF	TGTGCCAGCAGTTATTGGGGGATGAACACTGAAGCTTTCTTT
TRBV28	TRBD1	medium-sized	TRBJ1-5	CASSETGGAGQPQHF	TGTGCCAGCAGTGAGACAGGGGGCGCCGGACAGCCCCAGCATTTT
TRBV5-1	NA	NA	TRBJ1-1	CASSLAGGQNLNTEAFF	TGCGCCAGCAGCTTGGCCGGAGGACAGAACTTGAACACTGAAGCTTTCTTT
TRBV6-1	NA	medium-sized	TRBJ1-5	CASVDSTQNQPQHF	TGTGCCAGCGTGGACAGCACACAGAATCAGCCCCAGCATTTT
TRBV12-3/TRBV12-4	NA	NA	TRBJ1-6	CASSLWVGVQNNSPLHF	TGTGCCAGCAGTTTATGGGTCGGAGTTCAGAACAATTCACCCCTCCACTTT
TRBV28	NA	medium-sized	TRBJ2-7	CASSLRSISGPEQYF	TGTGCCAGCAGTTTACGCTCCATTTCAGGGCCCGAGCAGTACTTC
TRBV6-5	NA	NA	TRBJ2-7	CASICGQVDEQYF	TGCGCCAGCATTTGTGGGCAGGTGGACGAGCAGTACTTC